The 17 T cell receptor beta chains listed next were all sequenced from one sample in a study of control samples from healthy donors and cancer patients (dated by TCRdb to about 2020). Library construction relied on the immunoSEQ multiplex PCR assay. TCRdb holds this immuneACCESS table with in-frame rearrangements only. Some clones are missing; in checked studies, unresolved V genes explain under half, and the rest has no known cause. This sample is represented by 90,000 to 100,000 clones; 90% of them were singletons. The ten largest clones take up 3% to 4.5% of the sample. Sequencing was performed on blood. Every receptor here comes from a woman between 18 and 29 years old in good health.

The chain has TRBV27 and TRBJ1-2, with D hard to call. CDR1 is MNHEY and CDR2 is SMNVEV in the germline V gene (reference sequence). The CDR3 length is 13 residues. V was cut by 5 bases and J by 5 bases, with 12 bases left in between. The CDR3 region is CASSDNGVYGYTF. As DNA, the CDR3 is TGTGCCAGCAGTGACAACGGGGTTTATGGCTACACCTTC.

The rearrangement uses TRBV7-9 and TRBJ2-5; D may match TRBD1 or TRBD2 (5 bases each). Germline V lookup: CDR1 SEHNR, CDR2 FQNEAQ (reference sequence). CDR3 length: 14 amino acids. V was cut by 1 base and J by 3 bases, with 9 bases left in between. CDR3 DNA sequence: TGTGCCAGCAGCTTAGTGGGACCCAAAGAGACCCAGTACTTC. This gives the protein CASSLVGPKETQYF.

The V and J genes are TRBV5-6 and TRBJ1-5; D is ambiguous. Trimming pared 1 base from V and 7 bases from J, leaving 9 bases between. In germline, CDR1 is SGHDT, CDR2 YYEEEE. This CDR3 is 13 amino acids long. This CDR3 is CASSLFGVQPQHF. The CDR3 nucleotides read TGTGCCAGCAGCTTGTTCGGCGTACAGCCCCAGCATTTT.

The rearrangement joins TRBV2 to TRBJ2-4; D unclear. V was pared by 7 bases and J by 7 bases, with 14 bases between. From germline, CDR1 is SNHLY and CDR2 FYNNEI. This CDR3 region has 13 residues. The CDR3 reads CASNSGGGNIQYF. The CDR3 region has the DNA TGTGCCAGCAACTCAGGCGGTGGGAACATTCAGTACTTC.

The V gene is TRBV27, the J gene TRBJ1-5; TRBD1 aligns across 9 bases. Unmatched junction bases numbered 8, after V lost 5 bases and J lost 3 bases. Germline CDR1 is MNHEY and CDR2 is SMNVEV (reference sequence). The CDR3 sequence is 16 residues long. This CDR3 reads CASSPRTGAINQPQHF. The CDR3, as DNA: TGTGCCAGCAGTCCCCGGACAGGGGCGATCAATCAGCCCCAGCATTTT.

The chain uses TRBV5-4 and TRBJ2-7; 7 nucleotides match TRBD1. The CDR3 totals 15 residues. Looked up from germline, CDR1 is SGHNT and CDR2 is YYREEE (reference sequence). V gave up 3 bases and J gave up 0 bases; unmatched junction bases: 6. The CDR3 sequence: CASSSEGAFSYEQYF. CDR3 nucleotide sequence: TGTGCCAGCAGCTCTGAGGGGGCTTTCTCCTACGAGCAGTACTTC. Full variable domain (outside the CDR3, taken from reference TRBV5-4 and TRBJ2-7): ETGVTQSPTHLIKTRGQQVTLRCSSQSGHNTVSWYQQALGQGPQFIFQYYREEENGRGNFPPRFSGLQFPNYSSELNVNALELDDSALYLCASSSEGAFSYEQYFGPGTRLTVT.

V gene TRBV7-3 combines with J gene TRBJ2-1; 11 bases are shared with TRBD2. V trimming: 0 bases; J trimming: 5 bases; junction bases outside the gene matches: 6. The CDR3 covers 17 residues. Germline values: CDR1 SGHTA, CDR2 FQGTGA. The CDR3 region has the DNA TGTGCCAGCAGCTTAACCGGGACGGGACTAGCGGACAATGAGCAGTTCTTC. Protein sequence: CASSLTGTGLADNEQFF.

The chain joins TRBV11-2 to TRBJ2-5; D remains unclear. V gave up 7 bases and J gave up 5 bases, with 14 bases separating them. CDR1 SGHAT and CDR2 FQNNGV come from the germline V gene. The CDR3 covers 13 residues. The CDR3 here is CASTTVGFETQYF. The DNA for the CDR3 is TGTGCCAGCACGACGGTAGGCTTCGAGACCCAGTACTTC.

The chain joins TRBV25-1 to TRBJ2-1; no definite D call. Trimming removed 1 base from V and 5 bases from J, with 12 bases in between. Germline assignment: CDR1 MGHDK and CDR2 SYGVNS. The CDR3 length is 15 residues. The CDR3 loop reads CASSESDSPNNEQFF. The CDR3 DNA reads as TGTGCCAGCAGTGAATCGGATAGCCCCAACAATGAGCAGTTCTTC. Variable domain in full (rest from reference TRBV25-1 and TRBJ2-1): EADIYQTPRYLVIGTGKKITLECSQTMGHDKMYWYQQDPGMELHLIHYSYGVNSTEKGDLSSESTVSRIRTEHFPLTLESARPSHTSQYLCASSESDSPNNEQFFGPGTRLTVL.

The chain is built from TRBV20-1 and TRBJ1-1; no clear D gene. The CDR3 has 15 residues. Germline V gives CDR1 DFQATT, CDR2 SNEGSKA (reference sequence). Trimming shortened V by 3 bases and J by 1 base, and 15 bases separated the two germline ends. The CDR3 loop is CSASINLKRNTEAFF. CDR3 nucleotide sequence: TGCAGTGCTAGTATAAACTTGAAAAGGAACACTGAAGCTTTCTTT.

A remark on this clone: Additional DNA sequences in this sample encode the identical CDR3. This chain joins TRBV3-1 (or the pseudogene TRBV3-2) and TRBJ1-1; D is uncertain. Germline V gives CDR1 LGHDT, CDR2 YNNKEL (reference sequence). Trimming took off 1 base at V and 1 base at J, with 7 bases between the two ends. The CDR3 loop spans 14 amino acids. The CDR3 spells CASSQAVRNTEAFF. The DNA of the CDR3 is TGTGCCAGCAGCCAAGCTGTGCGGAACACTGAAGCTTTCTTT.

J is TRBJ1-5 and V is TRBV5-1; 8 bases are a match to TRBD1. The CDR3 covers 14 residues. The germline gives CDR1 SGHRS, CDR2 YFSETQ. V shed 4 bases, J shed 6 bases, and the junction held 6 bases outside the gene matches. The CDR3 sequence: CASSTGQGAQPQHF. CDR3 DNA: TGCGCCAGCAGCACCGGACAGGGAGCTCAGCCCCAGCATTTT.

This chain joins TRBV5-4 and TRBJ1-2; no clear D. The CDR3 runs 16 residues. The germline V and J ends were trimmed by 4 bases and 7 bases, with 23 bases remaining between them. CDR1 is SGHNT and CDR2 is YYREEE in the germline V gene (reference sequence). The CDR3 sequence: CASSVVLRAIAVGYTF. For the CDR3, the DNA is TGTGCCAGCAGCGTGGTCCTTCGGGCGATCGCGGTTGGCTACACCTTC. Full variable domain (remainder filled in from reference TRBV5-4 and TRBJ1-2): ETGVTQSPTHLIKTRGQQVTLRCSSQSGHNTVSWYQQALGQGPQFIFQYYREEENGRGNFPPRFSGLQFPNYSSELNVNALELDDSALYLCASSVVLRAIAVGYTFGSGTRLTVV.

The rearrangement uses TRBV6-4 and TRBJ1-1; no definite D call. This CDR3 has 10 amino acids. Trimming cost V 7 bases and J 8 bases, with 8 bases left between them. Per germline, CDR1 MRHNA and CDR2 SNTAGT. In DNA, the CDR3 is TGTGCCAGCATTGGACTGGAAGCTTTCTTT. Amino acid sequence: CASIGLEAFF.

This rearrangement joins TRBV11-3 to TRBJ1-1; D unclear. Germline V gene lookup returns CDR1 SGHNT and CDR2 YENEEA. CDR3 length equals 14 residues. V gave up 5 bases and J gave up 0 bases, with 10 bases separating them. DNA for the CDR3: TGTGCCAGCAGCGGTGGTTATATGAACACTGAAGCTTTCTTT. Amino acids: CASSGGYMNTEAFF.

The J gene is TRBJ2-7, the V gene TRBV2; 7 bases match TRBD1. V trimming: 5 bases; J trimming: 4 bases; junction bases outside the gene matches: 11. Germline loops: CDR1 SNHLY, CDR2 FYNNEI. This CDR3 contains 15 residues. CDR3 protein: CASSSSRDRHYEQYF. The CDR3 region has the DNA TGTGCCAGCAGTTCGAGCCGGGACAGACATTACGAGCAGTACTTC. Full variable domain (outside the CDR3, taken from reference TRBV2 and TRBJ2-7): EPEVTQTPSHQVTQMGQEVILRCVPISNHLYFYWYRQILGQKVEFLVSFYNNEISEKSEIFDDQFSVERPDGSNFTLKIRSTKLEDSAMYFCASSSSRDRHYEQYFGPGTRLTVT.

The chain recombines TRBV7-9 with TRBJ2-1; D assignment may be TRBD1 or TRBD2 (6 bases each). This CDR3 comprises 15 residues. With 1 base removed from V and 4 bases from J, the gap between germline ends came to 11 bases. Germline V gene data show CDR1 as SEHNR and CDR2 as FQNEAQ (reference sequence). This chain's CDR3 is CASSLVQGRYNEQFF. The CDR3 DNA sequence: TGTGCCAGCAGCTTAGTGCAGGGGAGGTACAATGAGCAGTTCTTC.